Below, one TCR beta chain is given with its context. CDR1 and CDR2 from the germline V gene are LGHDT and YNNKEL (reference sequence). This CDR3 is built from 13 residues. V lost 2 bases to trimming and J lost 0 bases, with 2 bases between them. TCRdb ran MiXCR on the RACE reads and lists one entry per CDR3 protein. The repertoire holds around 130,000 distinct CDR3 sequences, around 11% seen once, with over 2% in the top ten. This entry is derived from a study of human T cells and chemical hapten exposure. Sample time point: patch test 3, about 24 weeks after DPC sensitization. Stated treatment: therapeutic diphenylcyclopropenone sensitization with weekly scalp DPC.

The source material was whole blood, sampled in connection with sensitization to the hapten diphenylcyclopropenone (DPC). The TCR was taken from a woman between 50 and 59 years old with alopecia areata. Some clones in this sample may be carry-over from other donors' samples. The rearrangement uses TRBV3-1 and TRBJ1-5; D unresolved. Written as DNA, the CDR3 is TGTGCCAGCAGCCAAAGTAGCAATCAGCCCCAGCATTTT. It translates to CASSQSSNQPQHF.